This entry lists 5 T cell receptor beta chains sequenced from one sample in a study of blood T cell repertoires in COVID-19. Here immunoSEQ multiplex PCR was the method, and the copy in TCRdb shows in-frame clones only, minus some. Here the sample spans around 270,000 clones, 75% to 90% being singletons. The sequenced sample was peripheral blood. The receptor set was obtained from a man aged 35-49 years with acute or convalescent COVID-19.

The chain is built from TRBV5-5 and TRBJ2-3, with D unresolved. Per the germline V gene, CDR1 is SGHKS and CDR2 is YYEKEE (reference sequence). V was pared by 7 bases and J by 0 bases, with 12 bases between. CDR3 length equals 14 residues. The CDR3: CASAFDWSTDTQYF. The CDR3 nucleotides read TGTGCCAGCGCGTTTGACTGGAGCACAGATACGCAGTATTTT.

The V and J genes are TRBV7-9 and TRBJ1-2; no reliable D call. Germline V gives CDR1 SEHNR, CDR2 FQNEAQ (reference sequence). Trimming left V 0 bases short and J 8 bases short, with 7 bases between. This CDR3 has 12 amino acids. The DNA for the CDR3 is TGTGCCAGCAGCTTAGCGCTAGAAGGCTACACCTTC. It translates to CASSLALEGYTF.

The J gene is TRBJ1-4, the V gene TRBV11-2; tentative D call: TRBD1 (5 bases). There are 14 residues in the CDR3. The V end was cut by 2 bases, the J end by 5 bases, with 9 bases between. Per germline, CDR1 SGHAT and CDR2 FQNNGV. For the CDR3, the DNA is TGTGCCAGCAGCTTATGGGGGGGGAATGAAAAACTGTTTTTT. It is translated as CASSLWGGNEKLFF.

This chain links TRBV2 with TRBJ1-2; 10 bases map to TRBD1. The CDR3 is 14 residues long. Per germline, CDR1 SNHLY and CDR2 FYNNEI. V lost 2 bases, J lost 4 bases, and 1 base stayed unmatched. The CDR3 DNA reads TGTGCCAGCAGTGAACGGACAGGGGGCTATGGCTACACCTTC. Amino acids: CASSERTGGYGYTF.

The chain recombines TRBV6-6 with TRBJ1-1; D unclear. V lost 2 bases to trimming and J lost 4 bases, with 14 bases between them. Germline assignment: CDR1 MNHNY and CDR2 SVGAGI (reference sequence). The CDR3 loop spans 15 amino acids. CDR3 sequence reads: CASSYAGLRVTEAFF. The CDR3 nucleotides are TGTGCCAGCAGTTACGCGGGCCTAAGGGTCACTGAAGCTTTCTTT.